This T cell receptor (beta chain) was documented in a study of T cell responses to AZD1222 COVID-19 vaccine (dated by TCRdb to 2020 to 2022). In terms of the full investigation: Because spike-specific TCR depth and breadth did not differ between the two schedules, AZD1222 recipients who got a second dose at roughly 4 weeks were pooled with those who got a second dose at roughly 12 weeks. TCR sequencing covered about 230 trial participants: 200 to 220 given two doses of AZD1222 and about 26 given two doses of MenACWY control vaccine. Trial participants were enrolled by age into 18-55, 56-69 and 70-plus year subgroups, with around 150, 28 and 57 TCR-sequenced participants respectively. What the authors observed across the whole study: Nearly half of unique spike-specific TCRs reportedly recognized epitopes outside regions mutated in the B.1.351 and B.1.1.7 variants. Participants were mostly white British and included more females than males, and it was suggested by the authors that clonal diversity may have been underestimated. Vaccine-associated CD4 TCRs spanned the whole spike protein, with dominant responses in regions 160-218 and 743-854. Only five or six AZD1222 recipients were SARS-CoV-2 seropositive at baseline, limiting conclusions about previously exposed vaccinees. A significant rise in spike-specific TCR breadth and depth was observed after two AZD1222 doses relative to day 0 and relative to MenACWY recipients. Because no day 14 peak-response samples were available, the repertoires could be characterized only after the peak T cell response. In the small 56-69-year group, the increase in depth fell short of significance, most likely because of low power.

On this clone: It has no known antigen specificity. It has no much larger one-base neighbor in the sample; base qualities were not kept.

Reading the label with the study, this specimen's time point is: baseline before first vaccination. The vaccinee samples were drawn from two UK trials, COV001 and COV002, one of which was a single-blind randomized controlled phase 2/3 trial testing AZD1222 (ChAdOx1 nCoV-19) in healthy adults. For TCRbeta chain sequencing, PBMC samples were collected from trial participants at day 0 and at day 28 after the second dose. V ends up 5 bases short and J 5 bases short, with an unmatched junction base count of 8. Inclusive of the bounding cysteine and phenylalanine, the CDR3 is 15 residues long. Only the CDR3 region is kept as DNA, spanning 45 bases read in frame from base 1. From the germline V gene, CDR1 is SGHTA and CDR2 is FQGNSA. The CDR3 regions of human TCRbeta chains were subjected to immunosequencing. As for the original processing: Repertoire TCRs were checked for matches against a reference library of SARS-CoV-2-specific TCRs that had been generated using the MIRA antigen-specificity platform. Breadth meant the fraction of unique TCRs that were SARS-CoV-2-associated, whereas depth meant the fraction of total T cells that were SARS-CoV-2-associated. Using the MIRA data, each spike-specific TCR was mapped to the spike region that the TCR reacts to and placed in a CD4 or CD8 class. Log10-transformed breadth and depth values were compared by one-way ANOVA with Sidak's multiple comparisons tests. Not all clones reach the TCRdb copy of this immuneACCESS table, which keeps in-frame sequences only. Checked studies attribute under half of the gap to unresolved V genes and leave the rest unexplained. The DNA gave D and trimming, while V, J and clone size come from that table. A total of approximately 200,000 clones appear in this sample, about 94% of them only once. The biggest ten clones account for roughly 9.8% of the sample.

The sequence is built from TRBV7-2 and TRBJ2-2; TRBD2 aligns with 7 central bases. This receptor was obtained from an adult in good health. Sequenced material: peripheral blood, taken on day 0 of AZD1222 vaccination. The CDR3 has the sequence CASSTGRGGTGELFF. In nucleotides, the sequence is TGTGCCAGCAGCACAGGACGGGGAGGGACCGGGGAGCTGTTTTTT.